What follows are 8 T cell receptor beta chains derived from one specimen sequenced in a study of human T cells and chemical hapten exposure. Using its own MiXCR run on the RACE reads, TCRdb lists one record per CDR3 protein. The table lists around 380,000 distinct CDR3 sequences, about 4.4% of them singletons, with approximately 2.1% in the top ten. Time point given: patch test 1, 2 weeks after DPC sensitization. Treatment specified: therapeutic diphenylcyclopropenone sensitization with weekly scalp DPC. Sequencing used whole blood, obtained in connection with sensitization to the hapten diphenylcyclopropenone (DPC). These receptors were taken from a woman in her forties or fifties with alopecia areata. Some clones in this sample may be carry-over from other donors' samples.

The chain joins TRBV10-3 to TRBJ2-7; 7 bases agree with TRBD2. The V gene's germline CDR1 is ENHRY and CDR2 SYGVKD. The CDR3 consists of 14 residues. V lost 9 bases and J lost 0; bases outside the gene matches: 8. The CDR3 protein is CAIGRGLSSYEQYF. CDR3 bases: TGTGCCATTGGACGGGGACTATCCTCCTACGAGCAGTACTTC.

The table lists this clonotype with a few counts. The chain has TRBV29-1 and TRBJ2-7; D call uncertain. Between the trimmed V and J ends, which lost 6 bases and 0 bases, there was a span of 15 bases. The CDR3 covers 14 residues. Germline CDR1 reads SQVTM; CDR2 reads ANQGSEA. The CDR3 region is CSVAPGPSSYEQYF. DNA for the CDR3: TGCAGCGTCGCACCTGGGCCAAGCTCCTACGAGCAGTACTTC.

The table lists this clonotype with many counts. The CDR3 reads CASSQVGEDQPQHF. The CDR3 nucleotides read TGTGCCAGCAGCCAAGTGGGGGAAGATCAGCCCCAGCATTTT. This rearrangement joins TRBV4-2 to TRBJ1-5, with D possibly matching TRBD1 (5 bases). V shed 1 base and J shed 5 bases, with 9 bases lying between them. The germline V gene has CDR1 LGHNA and CDR2 YNFKEQ. The CDR3 consists of 14 residues.

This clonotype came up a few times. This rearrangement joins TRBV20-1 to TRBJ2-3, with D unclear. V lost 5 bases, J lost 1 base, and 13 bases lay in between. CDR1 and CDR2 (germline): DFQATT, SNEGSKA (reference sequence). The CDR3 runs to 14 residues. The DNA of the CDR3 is TGCAGTGCTTCTAGTGGATTCGGCACAGATACGCAGTATTTT. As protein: CSASSGFGTDTQYF.

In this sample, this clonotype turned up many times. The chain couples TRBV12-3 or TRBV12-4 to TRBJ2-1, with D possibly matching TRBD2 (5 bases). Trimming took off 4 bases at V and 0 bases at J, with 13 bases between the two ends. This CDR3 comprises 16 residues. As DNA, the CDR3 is TGTGCCAGCAGTTGGGCGGGCGGCTCCTCCTACAATGAGCAGTTCTTC. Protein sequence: CASSWAGGSSYNEQFF.

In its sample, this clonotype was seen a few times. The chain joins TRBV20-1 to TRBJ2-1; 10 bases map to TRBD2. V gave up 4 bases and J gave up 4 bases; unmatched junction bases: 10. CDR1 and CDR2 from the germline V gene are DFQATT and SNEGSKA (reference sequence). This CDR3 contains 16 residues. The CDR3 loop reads CSATVGTSARYNEQFF. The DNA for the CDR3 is TGCAGTGCTACCGTCGGGACTAGCGCTCGATACAATGAGCAGTTCTTC.

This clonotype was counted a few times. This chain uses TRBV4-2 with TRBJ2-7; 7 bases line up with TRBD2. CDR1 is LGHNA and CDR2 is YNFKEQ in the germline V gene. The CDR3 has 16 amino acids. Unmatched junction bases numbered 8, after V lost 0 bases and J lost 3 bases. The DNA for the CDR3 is TGTGCCAGCAGCCAAGATCAAGCTAGCGGCCACTACGAGCAGTACTTC. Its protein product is CASSQDQASGHYEQYF.

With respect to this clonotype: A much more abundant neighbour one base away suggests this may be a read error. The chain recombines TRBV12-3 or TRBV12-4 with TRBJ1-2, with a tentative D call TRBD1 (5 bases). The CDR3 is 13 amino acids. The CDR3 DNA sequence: TGTGCCAGCAGGTCCCAGGGCCCTTATGGCTCCACCTTC. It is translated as CASRSQGPYGSTF.